These 28 T cell receptor beta chains came from one sample sequenced in a study of cytomegalovirus exposure and HLA in healthy donors. The primer mix had 60 Vbeta and 13 Jbeta primers. TCRdb's table, derived via immunoSEQ multiplex PCR, lists solely in-frame clones and lacks some. The sample carries tens of thousands of clones, around 75% recorded once. Sequencing was carried out using PBMCs. The receptors were sampled from a man aged 45-60 years in good health and CMV-seropositive.

This clone was seen a few times. The chain joins TRBV6-5 to TRBJ1-1, with TRBD1 matching 8 bases. The CDR3 has 13 residues. V lost 7 bases to trimming and J lost 7 bases; unmatched junction nucleotides: 8. In germline, CDR1 is MNHEY, CDR2 SVGAGI. Here the CDR3 reads CASNRARGREAFF. DNA of the CDR3: TGTGCCAGCAACCGGGCCAGGGGGCGTGAAGCTTTCTTT.

This clone came up once. The chain has TRBV4-2 and TRBJ2-7, with D perhaps matching TRBD2 (5 bases). Trimming stripped 4 bases from V and 6 bases from J, with 13 bases between. The V gene's germline CDR1 is LGHNA and CDR2 YNFKEQ. The CDR3 has 13 amino acids. The CDR3 loop is CASSPSQTGEQYF. DNA for the CDR3: TGTGCCAGCAGCCCTAGCCAAACGGGCGAGCAGTACTTC.

This clone was seen only once. CDR3 sequence (DNA): TGTGCCAGCAGCCTTTACGGACTAGCTACAGATACGCAGTATTTT. Amino acid sequence: CASSLYGLATDTQYF. The rearrangement joins TRBV9 to TRBJ2-3; TRBD2 agrees at 8 bases. Germline-derived CDR1 and CDR2 are SGDLS and YYNGEE. After removal of 4 bases from V and 3 bases from J, the junction contained 7 bases not matched to a gene. The CDR3 is 15 amino acids.

The chain couples TRBV5-6 to TRBJ2-7, with D unclear. V lost 4 bases to trimming and J lost 4 bases, with 12 bases between them. The CDR3 runs to 13 residues. Germline V gives CDR1 SGHDT, CDR2 YYEEEE. The CDR3 DNA sequence: TGTGCCAGCAGCCTAACCTTTGGTTACGAGCAGTACTTC. Translating it yields CASSLTFGYEQYF.

The gene calls are TRBV28 and TRBJ2-7; 7 nucleotides match TRBD1. The CDR3 is 15 residues long. J was trimmed by 4 bases and V by 5 bases; bases with no gene match: 11. The germline V gene encodes CDR1 MDHEN and CDR2 SYDVKM. CDR3 protein: CASSPTPTGSYEQYF. The CDR3 DNA follows: TGTGCCAGCAGTCCCACCCCGACAGGGTCGTACGAGCAGTACTTC. The variable domain in full, completed from reference TRBV28 and TRBJ2-7, reads DVKVTQSSRYLVKRTGEKVFLECVQDMDHENMFWYRQDPGLGLRLIYFSYDVKMKEKGDIPEGYSVSREKKERFSLILESASTNQTSMYLCASSPTPTGSYEQYFGPGTRLTVT.

The genes are TRBV6-6 and TRBJ1-5; 9 nucleotides line up with TRBD1. The V gene's germline CDR1 is MNHNY and CDR2 SVGAGI (reference sequence). With V trimmed by 6 bases and J by 6 bases, 9 bases remained unmatched. This CDR3 is 15 amino acids long. The DNA for the CDR3 is TGTGCCAGCAGGCCGGGGACAGGGTTTGGTCAGCCCCAGCATTTT. Protein product: CASRPGTGFGQPQHF.

The gene calls are TRBV6-6 and TRBJ1-6; tentative D call: TRBD1 (6 bases). The germline V gene has CDR1 MNHNY and CDR2 SVGAGI (reference sequence). Trimming cost V 2 bases and J 9 bases, with 11 bases left between them. This CDR3 contains 14 residues. In DNA form, the CDR3 reads TGTGCCAGCAGTTACACAGGGTTTGGTTCACCCCTCCACTTT. Amino acids: CASSYTGFGSPLHF.

The J gene is TRBJ2-3, the V gene TRBV18, with TRBD1 identical over 9 bases. In germline, CDR1 is KGHSH, CDR2 LQKENI. This CDR3 spans 16 amino acids. V was pared by 6 bases and J by 0 bases, with 7 bases of the junction left unmatched. CDR3 protein: CASSPRQGVSTDTQYF. The CDR3 region has the DNA TGTGCCAGCTCTCCCCGACAGGGGGTAAGCACAGATACGCAGTATTTT.

This clone has just a few counts. The V gene is TRBV28, the J gene TRBJ1-2; possibly TRBD1 for D (5 bases). V was cut by 4 bases and J by 3 bases, with 15 bases left in between. Germline V gene lookup returns CDR1 MDHEN and CDR2 SYDVKM. The CDR3 extends over 15 amino acids. The CDR3 protein is CASSSPQEGHYGYTF. CDR3 DNA sequence: TGTGCCAGCAGTTCCCCCCAGGAGGGGCACTATGGCTACACCTTC.

The chain joins TRBV2 to TRBJ1-1; no clear D. Trimming shortened V by 4 bases and J by 2 bases, and 14 bases separated the two germline ends. The CDR3 extends over 15 amino acids. Germline CDR1 SNHLY, CDR2 FYNNEI. Here the CDR3 reads CASSVLNSVNTEAFF. The CDR3 DNA follows: TGTGCCAGCAGTGTTTTGAACTCCGTTAACACTGAAGCTTTCTTT.

In its sample, this clone was seen once. The CDR3 region is CAISEWTEGNTIYF. CDR3 in DNA: TGTGCCATCAGTGAATGGACAGAAGGAAACACCATATATTTT. The V gene is TRBV10-3, the J gene TRBJ1-3; tentative D call: TRBD1 (6 bases). The V end was cut by 3 bases, the J end by 4 bases, with 10 bases between. The V gene's germline CDR1 is ENHRY and CDR2 SYGVKD. The CDR3 covers 14 residues.

This chain joins TRBV18 and TRBJ2-5, with 9 bases lining up with TRBD1. Germline V lookup: CDR1 KGHSH, CDR2 LQKENI. The CDR3 is 13 residues long. V was pared by 3 bases and J by 5 bases, with 1 base of the junction left unmatched. CDR3 nucleotide sequence: TGTGCCAGCTCACCCGGACAGGGGGAGACCCAGTACTTC. Amino acids: CASSPGQGETQYF.

This clone turned up a few times. The gene calls are TRBV7-2 and TRBJ2-7, with TRBD2 matching 12 bases. Germline V lookup: CDR1 SGHTA, CDR2 FQGNSA. This CDR3 region has 14 residues. V shed 4 bases, J shed 3 bases, and the junction held 1 base outside the gene matches. CDR3 protein: CASSSTSGGYEQYF. CDR3 nucleotides: TGTGCCAGCAGCTCGACTAGCGGGGGCTACGAGCAGTACTTC.

This clone occurred a few times. V is TRBV27 and J is TRBJ2-7, with 14 bases matching TRBD2. Germline CDR1 reads MNHEY; CDR2 reads SMNVEV (reference sequence). The CDR3 contains 15 residues. Unmatched junction bases numbered 12, after V lost 10 bases and J lost 7 bases. The CDR3 sequence: CATSGTSGGLREQYF. The CDR3, as DNA: TGTGCCACTTCCGGGACTAGCGGGGGCCTCCGAGAGCAGTACTTC.

The rearrangement joins TRBV6-1 to TRBJ1-3; TRBD1 is a possible D gene (6 bases). This CDR3 is built from 15 residues. Trimming took 5 bases from V and 0 from J, leaving 11 bases between them. CDR1 is MNHNS and CDR2 is SASEGT in the germline V gene. This chain's CDR3 is CASSFGQHSGNTIYF. The CDR3 region has the DNA TGTGCCAGCAGTTTCGGACAGCACTCTGGAAACACCATATATTTT.

This clone was counted only a few times. This chain joins TRBV4-3 and TRBJ2-3; D gene unclear. Germline V CDR1 and CDR2: LGHNA, YSLEER. V was clipped by 5 bases and J by 0 bases, with 15 bases between them. The length of the CDR3 is 16 residues. CDR3 bases: TGCGCCAGCAGCTTGGAGTTAGGCTTTAGCACAGATACGCAGTATTTT. It specifies CASSLELGFSTDTQYF.

V gene TRBV9 combines with J gene TRBJ1-1; D is possibly TRBD1 (5 bases). V gave up 3 bases and J gave up 6 bases, with 12 bases separating them. Germline-derived CDR1 and CDR2 are SGDLS and YYNGEE. This CDR3 comprises 13 residues. The CDR3 reads CASSGQGRAEAFF. CDR3 bases: TGTGCCAGCAGCGGCCAGGGAAGGGCTGAAGCTTTCTTT.

The chain links TRBV6-5 to TRBJ1-2, with TRBD1 as a possible D gene (6 bases). V lost 5 bases and J 5 bases, leaving 9 bases between the germline ends. The CDR3 extends over 12 amino acids. CDR1 is MNHEY and CDR2 is SVGAGI in the germline V gene. The CDR3: CASSDQGYGYTF. The CDR3 coding sequence is TGTGCCAGCAGTGACCAGGGGTATGGCTACACCTTC.

The chain's CDR3 is CASSLVSAPDSNQPQHF. CDR3 coding DNA: TGTGCCAGCAGCTTAGTAAGCGCCCCTGATAGCAATCAGCCCCAGCATTTT. The V and J genes are TRBV7-2 and TRBJ1-5, with D unresolved. Germline V gene data show CDR1 as SGHTA and CDR2 as FQGNSA. Trimming took 1 base from V and 0 from J, leaving 13 bases between them. The CDR3 extends over 17 amino acids.

The J gene is TRBJ1-2, the V gene TRBV27, with D maybe TRBD1 (6 bases). The germline gives CDR1 MNHEY, CDR2 SMNVEV (reference sequence). The CDR3 totals 13 residues. Trimming took off 3 bases at V and 5 bases at J, with 10 bases between the two ends. The CDR3 DNA reads TGTGCCAGCAGTTTGGACAGTTTGTATGGCTACACCTTC. Its protein product is CASSLDSLYGYTF.

The rearrangement uses TRBV10-2 and TRBJ2-7; maybe TRBD2 (6 bases). Germline V gene lookup returns CDR1 WSHSY and CDR2 SAAADI. Trimming removed 6 bases at V and 3 bases at J, with 15 bases between. The CDR3 runs 14 residues. The CDR3 sequence is CASRRDFGDYEQYF. The CDR3 DNA is TGCGCCAGCAGGAGGGACTTCGGGGACTACGAGCAGTACTTC.

In this sample, this clone turned up once. V is TRBV7-9 and J is TRBJ2-7; maybe TRBD1 (6 bases). Germline V CDR1 and CDR2: SEHNR, FQNEAQ (reference sequence). The CDR3 runs 15 residues. Trimming left V 5 bases short and J 2 bases short, with 16 bases between. CDR3 protein: CASSLKQGPTYEQYF. The DNA of the CDR3 is TGTGCCAGCAGCCTAAAACAGGGCCCTACCTACGAGCAGTACTTC. The whole variable domain, filled in from reference TRBV7-9 and TRBJ2-7, reads DTGVSQNPRHKITKRGQNVTFRCDPISEHNRLYWYRQTLGQGPEFLTYFQNEAQLEKSRLLSDRFSAERPKGSFSTLEIQRTEQGDSAMYLCASSLKQGPTYEQYFGPGTRLTVT.

This rearrangement joins TRBV9 to TRBJ1-2, with D possibly being TRBD1 (5 bases). CDR1 is SGDLS, CDR2 YYNGEE, per germline. There are 15 residues in the CDR3. Between the trimmed V and J ends, which lost 3 bases and 0 bases, there was a span of 12 bases. DNA of the CDR3: TGTGCCAGCAGCGGATGCGGGGGGGCTAACTATGGCTACACCTTC. This gives the protein CASSGCGGANYGYTF.

The V and J genes are TRBV18 and TRBJ2-2; the match to TRBD2 covers 15 bases. Germline V gene lookup returns CDR1 KGHSH and CDR2 LQKENI. There are 17 residues in the CDR3. Trimming cost V 6 bases and J 4 bases; bases outside gene matches: 6. CDR3 nucleotides: TGTGCCAGCTCTTCGGGACTAGCGGGAGGAGGCACCGGGGAGCTGTTTTTT. Amino acids: CASSSGLAGGGTGELFF.

This clone was seen a single time. The genes are TRBV28 and TRBJ2-2, with 8 positions matching TRBD1. V trimming: 2 bases; J trimming: 4 bases; junction bases outside the gene matches: 3. The CDR3 is 15 residues long. In germline, CDR1 is MDHEN, CDR2 SYDVKM. The CDR3 loop reads CASSLGTGRTGELFF. Written as DNA, the CDR3 is TGTGCCAGCAGTTTAGGGACAGGACGCACCGGGGAGCTGTTTTTT.

Remarks on this clone: The junction does not match germline at one end; this may be a read error. The chain carries TRBV5-1 and TRBJ2-3; 12 nucleotides align to TRBD2. Germline V CDR1 and CDR2: SGHRS, YFSETQ. This CDR3 is built from 15 residues. CDR3 sequence: CASSFTSSGGDTQSF. In nucleotides, the CDR3 is TGCGCCAGCAGCTTCACATCTAGCGGGGGGGATACGCAGTCTTTT. The whole variable domain, filled in from reference TRBV5-1 and TRBJ2-3, reads KAGVTQTPRYLIKTRGQQVTLSCSPISGHRSVSWYQQTPGQGLQFLFEYFSETQRNKGNFPGRFSGRQFSNSRSEMNVSTLELGDSALYLCASSFTSSGGDTQSFGPGTRLTVL.

The chain has TRBV7-2 and TRBJ2-7; possible D gene TRBD1, 6 bases. The CDR3 loop spans 15 amino acids. V lost 5 bases and J 5 bases, leaving 19 bases between the germline ends. Germline assignment: CDR1 SGHTA and CDR2 FQGNSA. CDR3 sequence (DNA): TGTGCCAGCAGCCGAGCCGGACAGTTGGCCCACGAGCAGTACTTC. Its translation: CASSRAGQLAHEQYF.

The rearrangement joins TRBV18 to TRBJ2-2; 8 nucleotides agree with TRBD2. The junction had 4 bases not matched to a gene; V was cut back by 4 bases and J by 0 bases. CDR1 is KGHSH and CDR2 is LQKENI in the germline V gene. The length of the CDR3 is 16 residues. The CDR3 DNA reads TGTGCCAGCTCACTACCGGGACTAGCGAACACCGGGGAGCTGTTTTTT. It specifies CASSLPGLANTGELFF. Based on the CDR3 plus reference TRBV18 and TRBJ2-2, the full variable domain is NAGVMQNPRHLVRRRGQEARLRCSPMKGHSHVYWYRQLPEEGLKFMVYLQKENIIDESGMPKERFSAEFPKEGPSILRIQQVVRGDSAAYFCASSLPGLANTGELFFGEGSRLTVL.